The T cell receptor (beta chain) under discussion was sequenced for a study of blood T cells in healthy people across ages (dated by TCRdb to the mid-2010s). Background on the whole study: In model experiments, template switching captured roughly one uniquely barcoded TCR beta cDNA molecule for every two T cells. The study measured age-related changes in TCR beta repertoire diversity using deep sequencing normalized with unique cDNA molecular identifiers. To avoid experimental bias, donors of different ages were spread randomly across the sequencing lanes. Donors were grouped into four age groups: young (average roughly 17 years), middle-aged (roughly 38), aged (over 55) and long-lived (about 90). For two donors (one aged 18 to 30 and one aged 80 or older), the study analyzed two additional independent replicas of 1 million unique cDNA reads from the same blood draw. What the research found in general, with its limitations: As age increased, observed TCR beta diversity per million T cells dropped in a roughly linear way, and a significant reduction was already evident by age 40. Bulk unsorted PBMC profiling prevented conclusive comparison of naive and antigen-experienced compartments. Compared with the aged group, the long-lived group had more naive CD4+ T cells, fewer expanded clones and increased TCR diversity, a pattern suggesting age selection. Because the CMV infection status of the donors was unknown, age-related changes in expanded clonotypes may potentially have been confounded. Total diversity estimates from one million sequenced T cells were considered lower bounds and underestimates. The percentage of naive T cells measured by flow cytometry correlated strongly with observed TCR beta diversity.

Libraries were prepared through 5' RACE. Sequencing relied on an Illumina HiSeq 2500. A second roughly 7 to 11 cycle PCR used a sample-barcoded 5' primer and a J-beta primer mix. A template-switch 5' adaptor carrying 12 random nucleotides introduced a unique molecular identifier onto each TCR beta cDNA molecule. At least 2.5 million CDR3-containing paired-end reads were obtained from each sample. First-strand cDNA synthesis was performed from all RNA using the Mint cDNA synthesis kit, with priming by a TRBC-specific oligonucleotide. Following uracil-DNA glycosylase treatment, all cDNA underwent a first 18-cycle PCR with the universal primers M1SS and BC2_uni_R. Turning to the authors' computational methods: For normalization, 1 million high-quality reads were randomly selected from each sample, with every read carrying a distinct molecular identifier. Reads sharing molecular identifiers were discarded rather than binned into consensus sequences. MiTCR, run with a Q25 quality threshold and the strictest error-elimination algorithm, handled CDR3 identification, clonotype clustering and error correction. Lower-bound total TCR beta diversity was estimated with a nonparametric unseen species model using Euler transformation. TCRdb redid the processing of the public reads, applying fastp at Q25 and MiXCR, and retained in-frame beta chains. Every distinct CDR3 protein forms one entry, paired with its most common genes and DNA. The V and J calls were determined by TCRdb, not by the authors. The sample includes some 880,000 distinct CDR3 sequences, with 30% to 45% observed a single time. The leading ten clones occupy around 13% of the sample.

Donors were roughly 40 systemically healthy Caucasian individuals from Russia aged about 6 to 100 years. Each donor gave roughly 9 milliliters of peripheral blood, drawn into EDTA-treated Vacutainer tubes. Ficoll-Paque density-gradient centrifugation was used to isolate PBMCs, with at least 7 million obtained per sample. Total RNA was extracted from PBMCs with Trizol reagent, with at least 5 micrograms obtained per sample. For every donor, flow cytometry on a PBMC aliquot measured the percentage of naive CD45RAhigh/CD27high T cells. This clonotype was observed a handful of times. What this receptor recognizes is not known. It has no much larger one-base neighbor in the sample; base qualities were not kept. The germline V gene (reference sequence) yields SEHNR for CDR1 and FQNEAQ for CDR2. Including cysteine and phenylalanine, the CDR3 has 16 amino acids. The sequence is cut down to CDR3 DNA, 48 bases in frame from base 1. V is reduced by 5 bases and J by 6 bases, leaving a spacing of 22 bases between them.

Source material: blood. This clonotype was obtained from a man aged 18 to 29 in good health. Here the chain combines TRBV7-9 and TRBJ1-2, and possibly TRBD1, on 5 matching bases. The CDR3 region has the sequence CASSHTAREVTHGYTF. The sequenced DNA is TGTGCCAGCAGCCATACGGCCAGGGAGGTGACTCATGGCTACACCTTC.